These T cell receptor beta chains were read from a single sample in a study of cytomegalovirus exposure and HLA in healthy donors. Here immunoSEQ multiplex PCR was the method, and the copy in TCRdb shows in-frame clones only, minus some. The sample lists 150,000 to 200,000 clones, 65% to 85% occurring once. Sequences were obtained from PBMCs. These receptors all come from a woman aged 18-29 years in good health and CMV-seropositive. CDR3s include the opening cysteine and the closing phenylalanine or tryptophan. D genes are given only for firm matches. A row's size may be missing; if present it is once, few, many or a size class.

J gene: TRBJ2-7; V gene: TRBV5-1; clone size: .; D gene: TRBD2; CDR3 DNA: TGCGCCAGCAGCCCCAACCCCGGGACTAGCGGGGGTCTCTACGAGCAGTACTTC; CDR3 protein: CASSPNPGTSGGLYEQYF
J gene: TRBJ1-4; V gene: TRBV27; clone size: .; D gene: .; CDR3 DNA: TGTGCCAGCAGAGCGACAGTTGCAACTAATGAAAAACTGTTTTTT; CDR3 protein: CASRATVATNEKLFF
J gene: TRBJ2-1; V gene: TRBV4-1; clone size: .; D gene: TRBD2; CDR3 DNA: TGCGCCAGCAGCCAAGCTTTGGCGAGCGGGGGGGTTGAGCAGTTCTTC; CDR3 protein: CASSQALASGGVEQFF
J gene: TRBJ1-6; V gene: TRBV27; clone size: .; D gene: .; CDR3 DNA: TGTGCCAGCAGCAGGGAGAGGGGGGGGCCGGGGAATTCACCCCTCCACTTT; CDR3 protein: CASSRERGGPGNSPLHF
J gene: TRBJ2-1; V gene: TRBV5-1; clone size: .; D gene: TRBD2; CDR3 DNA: TGCGCCAGGACAGGGTACGGACTAGCGGGGGATAAGAATGAGCAGTTCTTC; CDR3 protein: CARTGYGLAGDKNEQFF
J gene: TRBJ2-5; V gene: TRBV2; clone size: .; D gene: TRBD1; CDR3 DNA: TGTGCCAGCGGCCGGGACAGGTGGCAAGAGACCCAGTACTTC; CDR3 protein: CASGRDRWQETQYF
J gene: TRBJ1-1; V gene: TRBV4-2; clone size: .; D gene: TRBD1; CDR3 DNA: TGTGCCAGCAGCCAAGGGTACTTTGGACAGGGTCCCTCTGAAGCTTTCTTT; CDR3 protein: CASSQGYFGQGPSEAFF
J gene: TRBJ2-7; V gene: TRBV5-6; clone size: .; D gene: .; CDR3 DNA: TGTGCCAGCAGCTTGGCGGTCCCATCCGAGCAGTACTTC; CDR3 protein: CASSLAVPSEQYF
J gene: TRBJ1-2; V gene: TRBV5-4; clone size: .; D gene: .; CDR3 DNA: TGTGCCAGCAGCCCCGGGGGGAACTATGGCTACACCTTC; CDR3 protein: CASSPGGNYGYTF
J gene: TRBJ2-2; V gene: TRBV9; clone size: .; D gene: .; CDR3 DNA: TGTGCCAGCAGCGTAGGTGTAGGGGGCACCGGGGAGCTGTTTTTT; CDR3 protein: CASSVGVGGTGELFF
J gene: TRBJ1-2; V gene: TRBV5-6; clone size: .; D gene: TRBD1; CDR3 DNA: TGTGCCAGCAGTGATACAGGGGGCTATGGCTACACCTTC; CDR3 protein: CASSDTGGYGYTF
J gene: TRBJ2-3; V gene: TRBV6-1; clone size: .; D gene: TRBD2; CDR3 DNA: TGTGCCAGCAGCGAGATGGCGGGGGGGCAGGATACGCAGTATTTT; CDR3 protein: CASSEMAGGQDTQYF
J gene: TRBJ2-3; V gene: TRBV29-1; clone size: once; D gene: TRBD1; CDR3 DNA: TGCAGCGATGCGAGGGGGCGAGGGGATACGCAGTATTTT; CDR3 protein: CSDARGRGDTQYF
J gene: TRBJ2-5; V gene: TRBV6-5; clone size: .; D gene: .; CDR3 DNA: TGTGCCAGCAGTTACTCGGAGGGCGCAGAGACCCAGTACTTC; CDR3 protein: CASSYSEGAETQYF
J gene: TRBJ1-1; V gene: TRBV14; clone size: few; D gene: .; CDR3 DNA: TGTGCCAGCAGCCAAGATTCAGGGCGGGCTTTCTTT; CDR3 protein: CASSQDSGRAFF
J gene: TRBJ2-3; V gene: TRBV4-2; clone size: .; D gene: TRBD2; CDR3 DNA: TGTGCCAGCAGCCAAGAATTAGCGGGGGTGAGCACAGATACGCAGTATTTT; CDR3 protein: CASSQELAGVSTDTQYF
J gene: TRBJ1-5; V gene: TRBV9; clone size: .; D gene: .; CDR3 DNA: TGTGCCAGCAGCCAGGGAGGGCAGCCCCAGCATTTT; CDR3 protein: CASSQGGQPQHF
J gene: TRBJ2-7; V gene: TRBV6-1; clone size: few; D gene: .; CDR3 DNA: TGTGCCAGCTCGGACAGCAGACTTCGCTACGAGCAGTACTTC; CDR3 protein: CASSDSRLRYEQYF
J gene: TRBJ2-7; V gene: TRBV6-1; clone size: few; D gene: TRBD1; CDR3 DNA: TGTGCCAGCAGTATTATGACAGGGATTGCCTACGAGCAGTACTTC; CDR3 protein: CASSIMTGIAYEQYF
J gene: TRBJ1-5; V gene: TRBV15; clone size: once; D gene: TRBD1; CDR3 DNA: TGTGCCACCAGCACGAAGGACAGGTTTCTTAGTCAGCCCCAGCATTTT; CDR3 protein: CATSTKDRFLSQPQHF
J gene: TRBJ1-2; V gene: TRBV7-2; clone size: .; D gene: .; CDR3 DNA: TGTGCCAGCAGCCCAGACACAGGGCCCCGATCTAACTATGGCTACACCTTC; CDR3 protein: CASSPDTGPRSNYGYTF
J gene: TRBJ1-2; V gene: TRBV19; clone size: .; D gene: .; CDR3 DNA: TGTGCCAGTAGTGGGGGGGCTGGCTACACCTTC; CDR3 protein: CASSGGAGYTF
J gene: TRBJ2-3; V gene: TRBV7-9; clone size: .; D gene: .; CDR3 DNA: TGTGCCAGCACCATCCCGGGGGGCACAGATACGCAGTATTTT; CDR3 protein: CASTIPGGTDTQYF
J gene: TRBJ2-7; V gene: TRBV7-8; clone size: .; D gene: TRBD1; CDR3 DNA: TGTGCCAGCAGCTTCGACAGGGGAACCGCCTACGAGCAGTACTTC; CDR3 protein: CASSFDRGTAYEQYF
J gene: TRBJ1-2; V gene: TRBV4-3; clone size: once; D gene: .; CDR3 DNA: TGCGCCAGCAGCCCACGACAGGACATCTATGGCTACACCTTC; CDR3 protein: CASSPRQDIYGYTF
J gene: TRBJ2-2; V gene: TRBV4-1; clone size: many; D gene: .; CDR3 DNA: TGCGCCAGCAGCCAACTCGACTTGATCGCGAACACCGGGGAGCTGTTTTTT; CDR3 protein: CASSQLDLIANTGELFF
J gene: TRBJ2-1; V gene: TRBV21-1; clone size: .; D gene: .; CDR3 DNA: TGTGCCAGCAGCAAGACGAGGGGGCCAGACGTGCTCTACAATGAGCAGTTCTTC; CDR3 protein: CASSKTRGPDVLYNEQFF
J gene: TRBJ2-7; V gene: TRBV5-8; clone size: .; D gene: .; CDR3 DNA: TGTGCCAGCAGCGTGATCGGCGAGCAGTACTTC; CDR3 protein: CASSVIGEQYF
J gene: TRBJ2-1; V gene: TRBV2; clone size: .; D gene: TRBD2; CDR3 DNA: TGTGCCAGCATTTCCGGGAGGGGCCGGGATGAGCAGTTCTTC; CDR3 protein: CASISGRGRDEQFF
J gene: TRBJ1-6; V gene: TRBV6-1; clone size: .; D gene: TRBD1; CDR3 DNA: TGTGCCATCGAACCGGGACAGGGTAATTCACCCCTCCACTTT; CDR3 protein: CAIEPGQGNSPLHF
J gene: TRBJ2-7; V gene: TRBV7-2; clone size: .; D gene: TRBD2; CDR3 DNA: TGTGCCAGCAGTCGGACTAGCGGGGGGGGCTACGAGCAGTACTTC; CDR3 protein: CASSRTSGGGYEQYF
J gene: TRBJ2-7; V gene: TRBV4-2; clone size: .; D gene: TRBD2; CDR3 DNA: TGTGCCAGCAGCTACTGGACTAGCGGGGGCCCTTCCTACGAGCAGTACTTC; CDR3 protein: CASSYWTSGGPSYEQYF
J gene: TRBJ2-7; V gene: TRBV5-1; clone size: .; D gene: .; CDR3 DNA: TGCGCCAGCAGCTTGGAAGTTGCGCCCTCCTACGAGCAGTACTTC; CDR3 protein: CASSLEVAPSYEQYF
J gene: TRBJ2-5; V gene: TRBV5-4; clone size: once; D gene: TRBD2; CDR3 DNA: TGTGCCAGCAGCGGGTTCCGGGCTAGCGGAAACCAAGAGACCCAGTACTTC; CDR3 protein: CASSGFRASGNQETQYF
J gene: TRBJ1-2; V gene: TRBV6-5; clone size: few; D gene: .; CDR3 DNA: TGTGCCAGCGCCTCCGGGGGGCAGTTAACTTATGGCTACACCTTC; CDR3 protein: CASASGGQLTYGYTF
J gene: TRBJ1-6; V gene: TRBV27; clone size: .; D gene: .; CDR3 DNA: TGTGCCAGCAGTTTCATGAGGACAACCTATAATTCACCCCTCCACTTT; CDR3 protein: CASSFMRTTYNSPLHF
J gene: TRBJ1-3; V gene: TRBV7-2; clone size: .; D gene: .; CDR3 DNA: TGTGCCAGCAGCTCCCAACGGGGAAACACCATATATTTT; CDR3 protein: CASSSQRGNTIYF
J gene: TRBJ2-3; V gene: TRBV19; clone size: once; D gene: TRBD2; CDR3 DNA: TGTGCCAGTAGTATACTAGCGGGCTCTAGCACAGATACGCAGTATTTT; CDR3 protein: CASSILAGSSTDTQYF
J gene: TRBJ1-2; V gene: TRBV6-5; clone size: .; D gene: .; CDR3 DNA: TGTGCCAGCAGTTACTCTTCAGGGTCCCCCTATGGCTACACCTTC; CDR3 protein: CASSYSSGSPYGYTF
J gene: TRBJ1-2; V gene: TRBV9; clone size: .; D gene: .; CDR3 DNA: TGTGCCAGCAGCGTACGGGGGGCTTCAGGCTACACCTTC; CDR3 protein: CASSVRGASGYTF
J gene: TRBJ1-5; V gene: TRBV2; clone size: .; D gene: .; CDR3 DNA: TGTGCCAGCAGTGTACAGGGCCCTACTAATCAGCCCCAGCATTTT; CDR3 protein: CASSVQGPTNQPQHF
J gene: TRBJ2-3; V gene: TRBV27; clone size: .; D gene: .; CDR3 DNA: TGTGCCAGCAGTCCCAGGGACTTTAGCACAGATACGCAGTATTTT; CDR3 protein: CASSPRDFSTDTQYF
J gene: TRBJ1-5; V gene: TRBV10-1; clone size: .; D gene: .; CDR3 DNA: TGCGCCAGCAGTGTCGGGGTCAATCAGCCCCAGCATTTT; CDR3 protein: CASSVGVNQPQHF
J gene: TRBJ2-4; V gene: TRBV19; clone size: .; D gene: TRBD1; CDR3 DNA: TGTGCCAGTAGTTCCCCCCCGACAGGGGAGTTCAACATTCAGTACTTC; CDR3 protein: CASSSPPTGEFNIQYF
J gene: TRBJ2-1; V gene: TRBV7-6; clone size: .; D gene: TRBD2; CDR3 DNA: TGTGCCAGCAGCTTAGGGCGGGGGGCCAAACTATACAATGAGCAGTTCTTC; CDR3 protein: CASSLGRGAKLYNEQFF
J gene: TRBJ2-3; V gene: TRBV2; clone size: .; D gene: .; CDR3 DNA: TGTGCCAGCAGTGAATTGCTAGCGAGGGGATTCCAGTATTTT; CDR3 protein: CASSELLARGFQYF
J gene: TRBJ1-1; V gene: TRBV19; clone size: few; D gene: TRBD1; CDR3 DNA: TGTGCCAGTAGGCCGGGGCAGGGGGCGAACACTGAAGCTTTCTTT; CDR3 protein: CASRPGQGANTEAFF
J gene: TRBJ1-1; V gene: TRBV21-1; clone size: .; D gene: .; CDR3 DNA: TGTGCCAGTCCGACAGCGAACACTGAAGCTTTCTTT; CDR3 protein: CASPTANTEAFF
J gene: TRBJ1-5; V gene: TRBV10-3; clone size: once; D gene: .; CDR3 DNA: TGTGCCATCAGTGAGGGTGGAGGGAATCAGCCCCAGCATTTT; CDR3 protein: CAISEGGGNQPQHF
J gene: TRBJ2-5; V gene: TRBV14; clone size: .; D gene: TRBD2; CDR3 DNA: TGTGCCAGCAGCCAAGGGCTAACTAGCGGGGGGGAGACCCAGTACTTC; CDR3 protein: CASSQGLTSGGETQYF
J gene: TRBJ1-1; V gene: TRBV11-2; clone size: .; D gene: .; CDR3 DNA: TGTGCCAGCACGCGGACGAGGGCTATGAACACTGAAGCTTTCTTT; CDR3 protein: CASTRTRAMNTEAFF